This T cell receptor beta chain was documented in a study of T cell responses to AZD1222 COVID-19 vaccine. Study-wide findings and caveats: In a largely white British group with more females than males, clonal diversity was possibly underestimated. Reportedly, nearly half the spike-specific TCRs target unmutated variant regions.

Germline V CDR1 and CDR2: MRHNA, SNTAGT. The CDR3 extends over 16 amino acids. V gave up 3 bases and J gave up 0 bases, with 12 bases separating them. A word on this clone: Antigen specificity is unknown.

Only in-frame clones appear in the TCRdb table, and some are missing; sequencing was by immunoSEQ multiplex PCR. This table has about 130,000 clones, roughly 86% appearing once. Source: peripheral blood, taken on day 0 of AZD1222 vaccination. The sequence came from an adult in good health. This chain connects TRBV6-4 to TRBJ1-5; D may be TRBD1 (5 bases). The chain's CDR3 is CASSDRTSYSNQPQHF. CDR3 nucleotide sequence: TGTGCCAGCAGTGATAGGACATCCTATAGCAATCAGCCCCAGCATTTT.